This TCR beta chain was recorded in a study of cytomegalovirus exposure and HLA in healthy donors. CDR1 and CDR2 from the germline V gene are SGHRS and YFSETQ. The CDR3 spans 14 residues. Trimming took 2 bases from V and 3 from J; bases not matched to a gene: 1. Concerning this clone itself: This same CDR3 is encoded by further DNA sequences in the sample.

Amplification used 60 Vbeta primers and 13 Jbeta primers. Libraries were prepared by immunoSEQ multiplex PCR; TCRdb keeps only in-frame clonotypes and omits some of them. The table records roughly 160,000 clones, approximately 80% of them present only once. The receptor's source is a man aged 40-49 years in good health and CMV-seronegative. The material sequenced was PBMCs. The rearrangement uses TRBV5-1 and TRBJ2-3; TRBD1 aligns across 9 bases. The CDR3 here is CASSFGQGTDTQYF. Here the CDR3 DNA reads TGCGCCAGCAGCTTCGGACAGGGGACAGATACGCAGTATTTT.